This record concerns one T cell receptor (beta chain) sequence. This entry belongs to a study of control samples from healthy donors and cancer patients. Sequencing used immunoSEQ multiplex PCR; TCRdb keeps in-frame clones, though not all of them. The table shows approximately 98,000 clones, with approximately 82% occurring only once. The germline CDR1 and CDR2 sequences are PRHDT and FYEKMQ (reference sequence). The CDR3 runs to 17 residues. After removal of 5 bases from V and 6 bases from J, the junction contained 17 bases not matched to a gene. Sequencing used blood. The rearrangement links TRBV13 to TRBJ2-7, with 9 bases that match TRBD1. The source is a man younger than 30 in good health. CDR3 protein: CASSQHNLVGTGREQYF. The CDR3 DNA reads TGTGCCAGCAGCCAACACAATCTCGTGGGGACAGGGCGCGAGCAGTACTTC.